This entry lists 15 T cell receptor beta chains sequenced from one sample in a study of cytotoxic CD8 clonotypes in ibrutinib-treated CLL. Generated by immunoSEQ multiplex PCR, the TCRdb table keeps only in-frame clones and is missing some. The sample records about 140,000 clones, approximately 80% being singletons. This material consisted of PBMCs, taken after 12 months of ibrutinib treatment. These receptors were taken from a human donor with chronic lymphocytic leukemia.

The count of this clone is one. The V and J genes are TRBV13 and TRBJ2-3; a weak D match, TRBD2 (5 bases). V lost 0 bases and J 1 base, leaving 5 bases between the germline ends. Per the germline V gene, CDR1 is PRHDT and CDR2 is FYEKMQ (reference sequence). The CDR3 is 14 residues long. CDR3 sequence: CASSLGGGTDTQYF. DNA for the CDR3: TGTGCCAGCAGCTTAGGCGGGGGCACAGATACGCAGTATTTT.

The chain employs TRBV6-1 and TRBJ2-7, with D uncertain. The V and J ends lost 10 bases and 0 bases respectively, with 13 bases between them. From germline, CDR1 is MNHNS and CDR2 SASEGT. The CDR3 sequence is 13 residues long. CDR3 protein: CATPKGYSYEQYF. The CDR3 DNA sequence: TGTGCCACCCCGAAGGGTTACTCCTACGAGCAGTACTTC.

This chain uses TRBV6-1 with TRBJ1-3; D not resolved. This CDR3 spans 13 amino acids. Trimming cost V 7 bases and J 0 bases, with 7 bases left between them. Germline assignment: CDR1 MNHNS and CDR2 SASEGT. CDR3 in DNA: TGTGCCAGCAAGCACAGCTCTGGAAACACCATATATTTT. Residues: CASKHSSGNTIYF.

The V call is TRBV5-6, the J call TRBJ1-1; D ambiguous. V lost 2 bases, J lost 10 bases, and 12 bases lay in between. CDR3 length: 12 amino acids. Per the germline V gene, CDR1 is SGHDT and CDR2 is YYEEEE. In nucleotides, the CDR3 is TGTGCCAGCAGCTTCGGGCAAACGGGAGCTTTCTTT. Its protein is CASSFGQTGAFF.

The V gene is TRBV6-6, the J gene TRBJ2-3; TRBD1 is a possible D gene (6 bases). The CDR3 totals 15 residues. From germline, CDR1 is MNHNY and CDR2 SVGAGI (reference sequence). The V and J ends lost 6 bases and 3 bases respectively, with 16 bases between them. CDR3 sequence reads: CASSLGPGVTDTQYF. The CDR3, as DNA: TGTGCCAGCAGCCTTGGACCAGGGGTGACAGATACGCAGTATTTT.

The chain uses TRBV5-4 and TRBJ2-5; 14 bases match TRBD2. J gave up 5 bases and V 4 bases, and 7 bases lay outside the gene matches. Per the germline V gene, CDR1 is SGHNT and CDR2 is YYREEE (reference sequence). This CDR3 is 16 amino acids long. The CDR3 DNA follows: TGTGCCAGCAGCCTTGGGACTAGCGGGGGCTATGAGACCCAGTACTTC. Protein product: CASSLGTSGGYETQYF.

J is TRBJ2-3 and V is TRBV6-4; 7 nucleotides line up with TRBD2. CDR1 and CDR2 from the germline V gene are MRHNA and SNTAGT. V lost 3 bases to trimming and J lost 0 bases; unmatched junction nucleotides: 3. The CDR3 totals 15 residues. This CDR3 is CASSESAGSTDTQYF. CDR3 bases: TGTGCCAGCAGTGAGTCAGCGGGGAGCACAGATACGCAGTATTTT.

This clone was observed once. CDR3 nucleotides: TGTGCCAGCAGTTCCCCAAACGGGGGGCACACAGATACGCAGTATTTT. Its translation: CASSSPNGGHTDTQYF. The chain combines TRBV28 with TRBJ2-3; a possible D gene is TRBD2 (7 bases). V lost 4 bases and J 2 bases, leaving 16 bases between the germline ends. CDR1 MDHEN and CDR2 SYDVKM come from the germline V gene. The CDR3 sequence is 16 residues long.

V gene TRBV7-2 combines with J gene TRBJ2-5; D remains unclear. Per germline, CDR1 SGHTA and CDR2 FQGNSA. V shed 3 bases and J shed 5 bases, with 10 bases lying between them. The CDR3 is 13 residues long. The CDR3 spells CASSLDKEETQYF. The CDR3 DNA follows: TGTGCCAGCAGCTTGGATAAGGAGGAGACCCAGTACTTC. Using reference TRBV7-2 and TRBJ2-5 for the parts outside the CDR3, the full variable domain is GAGVSQSPSNKVTEKGKDVELRCDPISGHTALYWYRQSLGQGLEFLIYFQGNSAPDKSGLPSDRFSAERTGGSVSTLTIQRTQQEDSAVYLCASSLDKEETQYFGPGTRLLVL.

This clone was observed once. The V and J genes are TRBV25-1 and TRBJ1-1, with D perhaps matching TRBD1 (5 bases). Germline CDR1 is MGHDK and CDR2 is SYGVNS. Deletions cut 7 bases from V and 3 bases from J, with 21 bases between. The CDR3 is 16 amino acids. The CDR3 sequence is CASMGETQGIDTEAFF. CDR3 nucleotide sequence: TGTGCCAGCATGGGAGAAACTCAGGGTATTGACACTGAAGCTTTCTTT.

This clone was seen a handful of times. The rearrangement joins TRBV28 to TRBJ1-5, with D possibly being TRBD1 (5 bases). Germline CDR1 reads MDHEN; CDR2 reads SYDVKM. CDR3 length: 15 amino acids. Trimming took off 6 bases at V and 5 bases at J, with 17 bases between the two ends. The CDR3 protein is CASRPGEGYYQPQHF. In DNA form, the CDR3 reads TGTGCCAGCAGACCAGGCGAGGGGTATTATCAGCCCCAGCATTTT.

This clone was found a few times. The chain joins TRBV2 to TRBJ2-6; the D gene is possibly TRBD1 (6 bases). Germline values: CDR1 SNHLY, CDR2 FYNNEI. This CDR3 has 17 residues. The germline V and J ends were trimmed by 6 bases and 0 bases, with 15 bases remaining between them. In DNA form, the CDR3 reads TGTGCCAGCAGAACCCGGGGCAGGGGCTCTGGGGCCAACGTCCTGACTTTC. It yields the protein CASRTRGRGSGANVLTF.

The chain couples TRBV5-3 to TRBJ2-7, with D perhaps matching TRBD1 or TRBD2 (5 bases each). TRBV5-3 is recorded as an ORF, its role being uncertain. The CDR3 spans 13 residues. The V end was cut by 4 bases, the J end by 0 bases, with 8 bases between. The CDR3 spells CARSGDPSYEQYF. DNA of the CDR3: TGTGCCAGAAGCGGGGACCCCTCCTACGAGCAGTACTTC.

This rearrangement joins TRBV7-9 to TRBJ2-1; TRBD1 matches 7 bases. After removal of 5 bases from V and 4 bases from J, the junction contained 14 bases not matched to a gene. Germline assignment: CDR1 SEHNR and CDR2 FQNEAQ (reference sequence). This CDR3 is 17 amino acids long. CDR3 residues: CASSAKGGQALYNEQFF. As DNA, the CDR3 is TGTGCCAGCAGCGCTAAAGGGGGCCAGGCTCTGTACAATGAGCAGTTCTTC.

The rearrangement links TRBV2 to TRBJ2-2; D gene unclear. V shed 7 bases and J shed 1 base, with 4 bases lying between them. This CDR3 is built from 12 residues. Germline-derived CDR1 and CDR2 are SNHLY and FYNNEI. DNA for the CDR3: TGTGCCAGCATTGGGAACACCGGGGAGCTGTTTTTT. It translates to CASIGNTGELFF.